This T cell receptor beta chain was found in a study of cytomegalovirus exposure and HLA in healthy donors. The CDR3 spans 14 residues. Per germline, CDR1 SGHTA and CDR2 FQGNSA. V lost 1 base, J lost 4 bases, and 10 bases lay in between. Clones were sequenced by immunoSEQ multiplex PCR, and TCRdb holds only the in-frame ones, with some missing. Of approximately 120,000 clones listed, about nine tenths are singletons. This clone was seen a single time. Antigen: not known. Study-level points and caveats: A subsequent analysis found that TCR clusters from the first cohort also tended to co-occur in the approximately 120 validation repertoires, with less than 95% of cluster scores above 0.

The sequencing sample was made of PBMCs. The rearrangement joins TRBV7-2 to TRBJ1-2; D might be TRBD1 (6 bases). The origin of this receptor is a woman younger than 35 in good health and CMV-seronegative. This chain's CDR3 is CASSLGGQSYGYTF. CDR3 DNA: TGTGCCAGCAGCTTAGGCGGACAGTCCTATGGCTACACCTTC.